This entry concerns a single T cell receptor beta chain. The target antigen is unknown. One base away lies a much larger clone, so this may be a sequencing read error. Germline assignment: CDR1 LNHDA and CDR2 SQIVND (reference sequence). The CDR3 runs to 15 residues. V was cut by 3 bases and J by 1 base, with 11 bases left in between. From about 400 ng of RNA, a library with molecular barcoded alpha/delta and beta/gamma adaptors was made. One entry per CDR3 protein results from TCRdb running MiXCR on the reads. The sample lists about 21,000 distinct CDR3 sequences, 22% occurring once. These data originate in a study of read filtering for tumor transcriptome and immune sequencing. Study in general: Patients were some 16 male and 11 to 15 female, mean age approximately 70 years, range 47 to 80. Regarding the study as a whole: Approximately 80% of IR-seq clonotypes had one read, totaling about 4% of reads; RNA-seq: about 74% and 41%. The CD138-negative fraction was mixed bone marrow immune cells, not pure T cells.

The TCR originated in a donor at least 40 years old with multiple myeloma. Input material: a population of CD138-negative cells sorted from bone marrow. The chain links TRBV19 to TRBJ2-3, with TRBD2 as a possible D gene (6 bases). CDR3 nucleotides: TGTGCCAGTAGTATCGCTAGCGAGGGCACAGATACGCAGTATTTT. Amino acid sequence: CASSIASEGTDTQYF. The whole variable domain, filled in from reference TRBV19 and TRBJ2-3, reads DGGITQSPKYLFRKEGQNVTLSCEQNLNHDAMYWYRQDPGQGLRLIYYSQIVNDFQKGDIAEGYSVSREKKESFPLTVTSAQKNPTAFYLCASSIASEGTDTQYFGPGTRLTVL.